This T cell receptor (beta chain) is from a study of PD-L1 blockade in urothelial cancer. At the level of the study: The patients first took atezolizumab in about 2014, receiving 1,200 mg intravenously every 3 weeks. Median blood clonality was roughly 0.072, with 75,000 to 90,000 unique TCRs.

The data were produced by immunoSEQ multiplex PCR, yet TCRdb's version contains in-frame clones alone and is incomplete. The data contain about 48,000 clones, around 80% of them seen just once; the ten biggest clones take up roughly 10%. The time point is: peripheral blood 6 weeks after treatment start. The V segment lost 6 bases and the J segment 2 bases; nucleotides outside the gene matches: 1. The CDR3 contains 13 residues. Germline values: CDR1 MNHEY, CDR2 SMNVEV (reference sequence). Specimen: PBMCs, collected around atezolizumab (anti-PD-L1) treatment. The TCR was taken from a man between 65 and 79 years old with urothelial cancer. This chain links TRBV27 with TRBJ2-3; TRBD1 aligns across 8 bases. The DNA of the CDR3 is TGTGCCAGCAGGGACAGGGTCACAGATACGCAGTATTTT. This sequence encodes CASRDRVTDTQYF.